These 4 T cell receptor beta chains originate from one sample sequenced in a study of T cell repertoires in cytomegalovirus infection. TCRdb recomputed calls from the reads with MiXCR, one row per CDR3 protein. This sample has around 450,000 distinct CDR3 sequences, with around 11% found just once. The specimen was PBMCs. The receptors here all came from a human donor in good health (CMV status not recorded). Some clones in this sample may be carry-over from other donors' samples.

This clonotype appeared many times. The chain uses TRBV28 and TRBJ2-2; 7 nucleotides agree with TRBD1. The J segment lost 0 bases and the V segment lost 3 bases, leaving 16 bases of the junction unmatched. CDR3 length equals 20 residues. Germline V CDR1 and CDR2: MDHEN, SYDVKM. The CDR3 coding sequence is TGTGCCAGCAGTTTGGGGCAGGGGGTTTTTTTAAAGGCGAACACCGGGGAGCTGTTTTTT. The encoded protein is CASSLGQGVFLKANTGELFF.

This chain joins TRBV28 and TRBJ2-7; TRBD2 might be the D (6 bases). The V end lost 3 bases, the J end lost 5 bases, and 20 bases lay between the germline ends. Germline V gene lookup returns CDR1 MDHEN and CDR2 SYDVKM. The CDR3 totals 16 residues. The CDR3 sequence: CASSFEKGGRPHEQYF. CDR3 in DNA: TGTGCCAGCAGTTTTGAGAAGGGAGGTCGTCCCCACGAGCAGTACTTC.

The DNA for the CDR3 is TGTGCCAGCACCGGGACAGGGGGCACATTTATGAACACTGAAGCTTTCTTT. As protein: CASTGTGGTFMNTEAFF. The chain links TRBV12-3 or TRBV12-4 to TRBJ1-1, with TRBD1 matching over 12 bases. V shed 7 bases and J 0 bases; nucleotides not matched to a gene: 9. The CDR3 covers 17 residues.

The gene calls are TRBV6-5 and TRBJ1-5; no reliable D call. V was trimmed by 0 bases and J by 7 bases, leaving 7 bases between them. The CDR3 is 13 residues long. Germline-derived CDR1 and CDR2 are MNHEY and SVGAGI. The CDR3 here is CASSYSPEQPQHF. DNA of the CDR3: TGTGCCAGCAGTTACTCGCCCGAACAGCCCCAGCATTTT.